The 10 T cell receptor beta chains reported below all come from one sample, sequenced in a study of CD8+ T cells in alopecia areata. Extraction of RNA preceded its reverse transcription into cDNA, which served as the sequencing template. Sequencing used immunoSEQ multiplex PCR; TCRdb keeps in-frame clones, though not all of them. In the table there are about 150,000 clones, around 55% of which are singletons. The material was CD8+ T cells sorted from blood, obtained at week 0. These receptors were taken from a human donor with alopecia areata.

The chain is built from TRBV9 and TRBJ2-2; D is unresolved. Germline-derived CDR1 and CDR2 are SGDLS and YYNGEE. The germline V and J ends were trimmed by 4 bases and 7 bases, with 11 bases remaining between them. The CDR3 loop spans 13 amino acids. The CDR3 DNA follows: TGTGCCAGCAGCCCTACTGGCGGCGGGGAGCTGTTTTTT. Amino acids: CASSPTGGGELFF. Complete variable domain (other parts from reference TRBV9 and TRBJ2-2): DSGVTQTPKHLITATGQRVTLRCSPRSGDLSVYWYQQSLDQGLQFLIQYYNGEERAKGNILERFSAQQFPDLHSELNLSSLELGDSALYFCASSPTGGGELFFGEGSRLTVL.

This chain uses TRBV30 with TRBJ2-3, with TRBD2 matching over 10 bases. The V gene end was trimmed by 2 bases and the J gene end by 4 bases; junction bases not matched to a gene: 3. Germline CDR1 and CDR2: GTSNPN and SVGIG (reference sequence). The CDR3 covers 14 residues. The CDR3 DNA reads TGTGCCTGGAGTATAGCGGGGGGCGCAGATACGCAGTATTTT. This translates into CAWSIAGGADTQYF.

CDR3 loop: CASSTIWTGEDYGYTF. CDR3 DNA sequence: TGTGCCAGCAGCACAATCTGGACAGGGGAGGACTATGGCTACACCTTC. This chain links TRBV7-9 with TRBJ1-2; TRBD1 matches at 9 bases. The V segment lost 5 bases and the J segment 3 bases; nucleotides outside the gene matches: 10. CDR1 SEHNR and CDR2 FQNEAQ come from the germline V gene (reference sequence). CDR3 length equals 16 residues. Using reference TRBV7-9 and TRBJ1-2 for the parts outside the CDR3, the full variable domain is DTGVSQNPRHKITKRGQNVTFRCDPISEHNRLYWYRQTLGQGPEFLTYFQNEAQLEKSRLLSDRFSAERPKGSFSTLEIQRTEQGDSAMYLCASSTIWTGEDYGYTFGSGTRLTVV.

The chain links TRBV9 to TRBJ2-3; TRBD1 aligns across 9 bases. CDR1 SGDLS and CDR2 YYNGEE come from the germline V gene. This CDR3 spans 14 amino acids. V was clipped by 0 bases and J by 6 bases; unmatched bases: 2. CDR3 nucleotide sequence: TGTGCCAGCAGCGTAGAGGACAGGGGTGATACGCAGTATTTT. Residues: CASSVEDRGDTQYF.

This CDR3 reads CSVEGQGDEQFF. The CDR3 DNA is TGCAGCGTTGAAGGACAGGGCGATGAGCAGTTCTTC. The V call is TRBV29-1, the J call TRBJ2-1, with TRBD1 matching 7 bases. The CDR3 runs 12 residues. The germline CDR1 and CDR2 sequences are SQVTM and ANQGSEA. The V and J ends lost 1 base and 8 bases, in that order; junction bases with no gene match: 2.

This clone showed up just once. The chain employs TRBV27 and TRBJ2-5; 10 bases are shared with TRBD2. V lost 4 bases, J lost 1 base, and 6 bases stayed unmatched. Germline V gives CDR1 MNHEY, CDR2 SMNVEV (reference sequence). The CDR3 has 16 amino acids. CDR3 DNA sequence: TGTGCCAGCAGTTCATTAGCGGGGGGTTCCCAAGAGACCCAGTACTTC. This sequence encodes CASSSLAGGSQETQYF.

The chain joins TRBV7-6 to TRBJ2-7; TRBD1 or TRBD2 may be the D gene (5 bases each). Germline V CDR1 and CDR2: SGHVS, FNYEAQ. Between the trimmed V and J ends, which lost 5 bases and 1 base, there was a span of 12 bases. The CDR3 consists of 14 residues. CDR3 loop: CASSPGTESYEQYF. For the CDR3, the DNA is TGTGCCAGCAGCCCCGGGACGGAATCCTACGAGCAGTACTTC.

This clone was seen a handful of times. The chain couples TRBV5-1 to TRBJ2-7; D is undetermined. Germline V gene sequence: CDR1 SGHRS, CDR2 YFSETQ. Between the trimmed V and J ends, which lost 0 bases and 2 bases, there was a span of 12 bases. The length of the CDR3 is 15 residues. Written as DNA, the CDR3 is TGCGCCAGCAGCTTGGGTACGGCGGACGCCTACGAGCAGTACTTC. It is translated as CASSLGTADAYEQYF.

CDR3 loop: CASSPYSGNEQFF. DNA of the CDR3: TGTGCCAGCAGTCCCTACAGTGGGAATGAGCAGTTCTTC. The chain uses TRBV2 and TRBJ2-1, with D uncertain. The CDR3 is 13 residues long. From germline, CDR1 is SNHLY and CDR2 FYNNEI. V gave up 5 bases and J gave up 7 bases, with 12 bases separating them.

This clone was observed a single time. J is TRBJ2-2 and V is TRBV9, with D hard to call. CDR3 length equals 11 residues. Per the germline V gene, CDR1 is SGDLS and CDR2 is YYNGEE. Trimming stripped 4 bases from V and 8 bases from J, with 6 bases between. The CDR3 sequence: CASSSRGELFF. As DNA, the CDR3 is TGTGCCAGCAGCTCGAGGGGGGAGCTGTTTTTT.